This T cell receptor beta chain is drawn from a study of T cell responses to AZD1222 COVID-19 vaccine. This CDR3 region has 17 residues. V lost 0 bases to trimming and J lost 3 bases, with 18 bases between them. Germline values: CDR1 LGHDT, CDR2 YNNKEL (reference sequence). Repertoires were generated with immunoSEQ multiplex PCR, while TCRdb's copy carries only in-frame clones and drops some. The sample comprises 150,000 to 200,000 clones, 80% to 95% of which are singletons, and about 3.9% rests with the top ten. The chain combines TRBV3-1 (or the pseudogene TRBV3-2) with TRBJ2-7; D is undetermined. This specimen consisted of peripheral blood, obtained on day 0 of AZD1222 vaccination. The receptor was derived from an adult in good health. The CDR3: CASSQEAAGRLGYEQYF. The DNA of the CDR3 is TGTGCCAGCAGCCAAGAGGCGGCAGGCCGACTGGGCTACGAGCAGTACTTC.